This T cell receptor (beta chain) originates from a study of glioma-infiltrating T cells after dendritic cell vaccination. None of the glioblastoma patients had an isocitrate dehydrogenase mutation. This table comes from immunoSEQ multiplex PCR, and its TCRdb copy is limited to in-frame clones, with some not included. The sample contains tens of thousands of clones, roughly four fifths of which appear only once. Germline V gene sequence: CDR1 SNHLY, CDR2 FYNNEI. The CDR3 runs to 17 residues. The ends were cut back, 0 bases at V and 3 bases at J, with 17 bases in the middle. This material consisted of blood, taken before dendritic cell vaccination. This sequence was found in a human donor with glioblastoma. The rearrangement uses TRBV2 and TRBJ1-2; tentative D call: TRBD1 (5 bases). The CDR3 reads CASSEALTRGGYYGYTF. The DNA of the CDR3 is TGTGCCAGCAGTGAAGCGTTAACACGGGGGGGTTACTATGGCTACACCTTC. The whole variable domain, remainder taken from reference TRBV2 and TRBJ1-2, is EPEVTQTPSHQVTQMGQEVILRCVPISNHLYFYWYRQILGQKVEFLVSFYNNEISEKSEIFDDQFSVERPDGSNFTLKIRSTKLEDSAMYFCASSEALTRGGYYGYTFGSGTRLTVV.